Listed below are T cell receptor beta chains from one sample, sequenced in a study of blood T cell repertoires in COVID-19. Using immunoSEQ multiplex PCR, the repertoire was profiled, and TCRdb retains in-frame clones only, with some absent. The sample shows about 250,000 clones, around 88% of them seen only once. Sequencing was performed on peripheral blood. The receptors here all came from a woman between 25 and 40 years old with COVID-19, enrolled during active disease. The CDR3 runs from the conserved cysteine through the conserved F or W. Fields, in order: CDR3 DNA, CDR3 protein, CDR3 length, J gene, V gene, D gene, clone size. A D gene is named only where the DNA matches it firmly. Size values are once, few and many counts, or a class for expanded clones, and some rows have none.

CDR3 DNA: TGTGCCAGCAGCAATACGGCGGGCGGGGGGTATTACGAGCAGTACTTC; CDR3 protein: CASSNTAGGGYYEQYF; CDR3 length: 16; J gene: TRBJ2-7; V gene: TRBV7-2; D gene: TRBD2; clone size: few
CDR3 DNA: TGTGCCAGTAGGACGACAGGGGGTAATTCACCCCTCCACTTT; CDR3 protein: CASRTTGGNSPLHF; CDR3 length: 14; J gene: TRBJ1-6; V gene: TRBV19; D gene: TRBD1; clone size: NA
CDR3 DNA: TGCAGTGCTAGTCAGGGGGCCGCGGACACTGAAGCTTTCTTT; CDR3 protein: CSASQGAADTEAFF; CDR3 length: 14; J gene: TRBJ1-1; V gene: TRBV20-1; D gene: TRBD1; clone size: NA
CDR3 DNA: TGTGCCATCAGTGGAAAGGGGACAGATACGCAGTATTTT; CDR3 protein: CAISGKGTDTQYF; CDR3 length: 13; J gene: TRBJ2-3; V gene: TRBV10-3; D gene: NA; clone size: NA
CDR3 DNA: TGTGCCAGCACTCCCGGGACAGGACGACCTTACGAGCAGTACTTC; CDR3 protein: CASTPGTGRPYEQYF; CDR3 length: 15; J gene: TRBJ2-7; V gene: TRBV6-6; D gene: TRBD1; clone size: NA
CDR3 DNA: TGTGCCAGCAGCAGACGACCGGGACAAGGGTCCGATACGCAGTATTTT; CDR3 protein: CASSRRPGQGSDTQYF; CDR3 length: 16; J gene: TRBJ2-3; V gene: TRBV11-2; D gene: NA; clone size: NA
CDR3 DNA: TGTGCCAGCAGCGACACGACAGAGACCCAGTACTTC; CDR3 protein: CASSDTTETQYF; CDR3 length: 12; J gene: TRBJ2-5; V gene: TRBV6-5; D gene: NA; clone size: NA
CDR3 DNA: TGTGCCAGCAGTCTCACACAGGGATTTGGCACTGAAGCTTTCTTT; CDR3 protein: CASSLTQGFGTEAFF; CDR3 length: 15; J gene: TRBJ1-1; V gene: TRBV28; D gene: NA; clone size: NA
CDR3 DNA: TGTGCCAGCTCACCTAGCGGGGCGCGTAATTCACCCCTCCACTTT; CDR3 protein: CASSPSGARNSPLHF; CDR3 length: 15; J gene: TRBJ1-6; V gene: TRBV18; D gene: NA; clone size: NA
CDR3 DNA: TGTGCCATCAGTGAGTCGACTCTGGGAGCTAGTAACACTGAAGCTTTCTTT; CDR3 protein: CAISESTLGASNTEAFF; CDR3 length: 17; J gene: TRBJ1-1; V gene: TRBV10-3; D gene: NA; clone size: NA
CDR3 DNA: TGCAGCGCGAACGGGGGGACCTACAATGAGCAGTTCTTC; CDR3 protein: CSANGGTYNEQFF; CDR3 length: 13; J gene: TRBJ2-1; V gene: TRBV29-1; D gene: TRBD2; clone size: NA
CDR3 DNA: TGTGCCAGCAGTTTGATGGAGAGCAATCAGCCCCAGCATTTT; CDR3 protein: CASSLMESNQPQHF; CDR3 length: 14; J gene: TRBJ1-5; V gene: TRBV28; D gene: NA; clone size: NA
CDR3 DNA: TGTGCCAGTAAGATCGGGACAGGGAGGACCGGGGAGCTGTTTTTT; CDR3 protein: CASKIGTGRTGELFF; CDR3 length: 15; J gene: TRBJ2-2; V gene: TRBV19; D gene: TRBD1; clone size: NA
CDR3 DNA: TGTGCCAGCATGCGGGATTCTGAACGGCATTTT; CDR3 protein: CASMRDSERHF; CDR3 length: 11; J gene: TRBJ1-5; V gene: TRBV28; D gene: NA; clone size: NA
CDR3 DNA: TGCGCCAGCAGCTTTAGGACAGGGATGAACACTGAAGCTTTCTTT; CDR3 protein: CASSFRTGMNTEAFF; CDR3 length: 15; J gene: TRBJ1-1; V gene: TRBV5-1; D gene: TRBD1; clone size: NA
CDR3 DNA: TGTGCCAGCAGCTCTGGCAGGGGCATAGCTAACTATGGCTACACCTTC; CDR3 protein: CASSSGRGIANYGYTF; CDR3 length: 16; J gene: TRBJ1-2; V gene: TRBV11-2; D gene: NA; clone size: NA
CDR3 DNA: TGTGCCAGCAGTTTTAGACAGGGGAATGGCGGCTACACCTTC; CDR3 protein: CASSFRQGNGGYTF; CDR3 length: 14; J gene: TRBJ1-2; V gene: TRBV27; D gene: TRBD1; clone size: NA
CDR3 DNA: TGTGCCAGCTCACCGGGGCAGGGTAATGGGGCCAACGTCCTGACTTTC; CDR3 protein: CASSPGQGNGANVLTF; CDR3 length: 16; J gene: TRBJ2-6; V gene: TRBV18; D gene: NA; clone size: once
CDR3 DNA: TGTGCCAGCAGAAGACTTATTGCACTAGCGGGAGGGGGCCACAATGAGCAGTTCTTC; CDR3 protein: CASRRLIALAGGGHNEQFF; CDR3 length: 19; J gene: TRBJ2-1; V gene: TRBV6-4; D gene: TRBD2; clone size: NA
CDR3 DNA: TGTGCCAGCGGGGGACAGGGGGAAAAACTGTTTTTT; CDR3 protein: CASGGQGEKLFF; CDR3 length: 12; J gene: TRBJ1-4; V gene: TRBV19; D gene: TRBD1; clone size: NA
CDR3 DNA: TGTGCCAGCAGAGCCGGGACAGTAGGGACCCAGTACTTC; CDR3 protein: CASRAGTVGTQYF; CDR3 length: 13; J gene: TRBJ2-5; V gene: TRBV2; D gene: TRBD1; clone size: NA
CDR3 DNA: TGCGCCAGCAGCCAAGAAACAGGGGGCCTTGGAGCTTTCTTT; CDR3 protein: CASSQETGGLGAFF; CDR3 length: 14; J gene: TRBJ1-1; V gene: TRBV4-3; D gene: TRBD1; clone size: once
CDR3 DNA: TGCGCCAGCGCCTTTCGAGTTCGGACAACGGCGAACACCGGGGAGCTGTTTTTT; CDR3 protein: CASAFRVRTTANTGELFF; CDR3 length: 18; J gene: TRBJ2-2; V gene: TRBV5-1; D gene: NA; clone size: few
CDR3 DNA: TGTGCCAGCAGTTTAGGGGACAGGGGGGAGACCCAGTACTTC; CDR3 protein: CASSLGDRGETQYF; CDR3 length: 14; J gene: TRBJ2-5; V gene: TRBV28; D gene: TRBD1; clone size: NA